This passage covers 21 T cell receptor beta chains from one sample sequenced in a study of T-cell reconstitution after alpha-beta-depleted transplantation in children. Molecular barcoding with unique molecular identifiers was used for the TCRbeta library. Via MiXCR, TCRdb re-called the PCR reads, giving one row per CDR3 protein. Here the sample spans about 830,000 distinct CDR3 sequences, approximately 15% being singletons. This specimen was PBMCs, mostly from graft donor cells, taken 360 days after TCRalphabeta/CD19-depleted stem cell transplant. The receptor source for this set is a male patient younger than 18 who had a stem cell transplant for acute lymphoblastic leukemia, so the T cells may come from the graft donor.

This sequence joins TRBV12-3 or TRBV12-4 and TRBJ2-3; D is ambiguous. CDR3 size: 13 residues. Between the trimmed V and J ends, which lost 0 bases and 5 bases, there was a span of 6 bases. The CDR3 region is CASSLAFVDTQYF. Written as DNA, the CDR3 is TGTGCCAGCAGTTTAGCGTTTGTAGATACGCAGTATTTT.

The chain has TRBV12-3 or TRBV12-4 and TRBJ2-7, with 14 bases matching TRBD2. This CDR3 spans 16 amino acids. The V gene end was trimmed by 2 bases and the J gene end by 6 bases; junction bases not matched to a gene: 6. CDR3 coding DNA: TGTGCCAGCAGTTTACCCGGGACTAGCGGGAGCCCCGAGCAGTACTTC. Protein product: CASSLPGTSGSPEQYF.

This clonotype has a handful of counts. This chain connects TRBV7-9 to TRBJ2-4; weak D call: TRBD2 (5 bases). The V gene's germline CDR1 is SEHNR and CDR2 FQNEAQ (reference sequence). The CDR3 runs to 14 residues. Trimming removed 5 bases from V and 6 bases from J, with 14 bases in between. CDR3 bases: TGTGCCAGCAGCCCAGCCGGGGAGAGAAACATTCAGTACTTC. This sequence encodes CASSPAGERNIQYF.

The rearrangement links TRBV3-1 to TRBJ2-7; 9 bases are a match to TRBD1. With V trimmed by 3 bases and J by 2 bases, 8 bases remained unmatched. This CDR3 has 16 amino acids. Germline assignment: CDR1 LGHDT and CDR2 YNNKEL (reference sequence). The CDR3 nucleotides are TGTGCCAGCAGCCACTACGGGACAGGGCTTCCCTACGAGCAGTACTTC. Protein: CASSHYGTGLPYEQYF.

This clonotype has more than one count but fewer than ten. The chain has TRBV7-6 and TRBJ2-7, with 7 nucleotides matching TRBD2. J was trimmed by 1 base and V by 0 bases; bases with no gene match: 9. Germline CDR1 and CDR2: SGHVS and FNYEAQ. This CDR3 comprises 17 residues. As DNA, the CDR3 is TGTGCCAGCAGCTTAGCGCTAAGGCGGGAGACATCCTACGAGCAGTACTTC. Its translation: CASSLALRRETSYEQYF. Full variable domain (rest looked up from reference TRBV7-6 and TRBJ2-7): GAGVSQSPRYKVTKRGQDVALRCDPISGHVSLYWYRQALGQGPEFLTYFNYEAQQDKSGLPNDRFSAERPEGSISTLTIQRTEQRDSAMYRCASSLALRRETSYEQYFGPGTRLTVT.

The rearrangement uses TRBV20-1 and TRBJ2-1; the match to TRBD2 covers 7 bases. J lost 4 bases, V lost 0 bases, and 9 bases had no gene match. Germline CDR1 reads DFQATT; CDR2 reads SNEGSKA (reference sequence). The CDR3 contains 16 residues. This CDR3 is CSARESSGKLYNEQFF. The CDR3, as DNA: TGCAGTGCTAGAGAATCTAGCGGTAAATTATACAATGAGCAGTTCTTC.

Only a few counts were recorded for this clonotype. V and J are TRBV5-1 and TRBJ2-5; D is undetermined. Germline CDR1 and CDR2: SGHRS and YFSETQ. V was pared by 2 bases and J by 2 bases, with 13 bases between. The CDR3 consists of 15 residues. The CDR3 loop reads CASSFRLDLQETQYF. DNA for the CDR3: TGCGCCAGCAGCTTCCGGCTGGACCTACAAGAGACCCAGTACTTC.

This clonotype turned up a few times. The V and J genes are TRBV10-3 and TRBJ1-3; tentatively, D is TRBD1 (6 bases). The germline gives CDR1 ENHRY, CDR2 SYGVKD. Trimming removed 9 bases at V and 3 bases at J, with 9 bases between. This CDR3 region has 12 residues. CDR3 in DNA: TGTGCCATACAGGGAAATGGAAACACCATATATTTT. This sequence encodes CAIQGNGNTIYF.

The genes are TRBV3-1 and TRBJ2-5; D assignment may be TRBD1 or TRBD2 (5 bases each). The CDR3 covers 12 residues. V lost 0 bases to trimming and J lost 7 bases, with 6 bases between them. Germline CDR1 reads LGHDT; CDR2 reads YNNKEL (reference sequence). CDR3 sequence: CASSQDGGTQYF. The CDR3 DNA sequence: TGTGCCAGCAGCCAAGATGGGGGGACCCAGTACTTC.

In its sample, this clonotype was seen a few times. This chain connects TRBV10-3 to TRBJ1-1, with a tentative D call TRBD1 (5 bases). The CDR3 contains 15 residues. Germline V gives CDR1 ENHRY, CDR2 SYGVKD. Trimming stripped 5 bases from V and 3 bases from J, with 16 bases between. CDR3 loop: CAISYTSGTDTEAFF. In DNA, the CDR3 is TGTGCCATCAGTTATACATCGGGGACGGACACTGAAGCTTTCTTT.

This clonotype was recorded many times. This chain connects TRBV4-1 to TRBJ1-5; the D is unclear. The V gene lost 1 base and the J gene lost 6 bases, with 10 bases spanning the gap. CDR1 is MGHRA and CDR2 is YSYEKL in the germline V gene. There are 14 residues in the CDR3. The CDR3 DNA reads as TGCGCCAGCAGCCAAGGATTACCCAGTCAGCCCCAGCATTTT. Residues: CASSQGLPSQPQHF.

V usage is TRBV20-1 and J usage is TRBJ2-2; D not certain. V was cut by 1 base and J by 4 bases, with 10 bases left in between. From germline, CDR1 is DFQATT and CDR2 SNEGSKA (reference sequence). This CDR3 region has 14 residues. The CDR3 reads CSARVARGTGELFF. The CDR3 nucleotides read TGCAGTGCTAGAGTAGCACGCGGCACCGGGGAGCTGTTTTTT.

This clonotype appeared many times. The chain links TRBV27 to TRBJ1-2, with 9 bases that match TRBD1. The CDR3 totals 15 residues. After removal of 3 bases from V and 4 bases from J, the junction contained 6 bases not matched to a gene. Looked up from germline, CDR1 is MNHEY and CDR2 is SMNVEV (reference sequence). The CDR3 DNA follows: TGTGCCAGCAGTTTTCTTACAGGGGGCACCTATGGCTACACCTTC. This encodes CASSFLTGGTYGYTF.

This clonotype was picked up one time. V gene TRBV28 combines with J gene TRBJ2-7; 7 bases match TRBD1. CDR3 length: 14 amino acids. Looked up from germline, CDR1 is MDHEN and CDR2 is SYDVKM. V lost 6 bases to trimming and J lost 1 base; unmatched junction nucleotides: 6. CDR3 bases: TGTGCCAGCAGCGAGGGGGCAGGATCCTACGAGCAGTACTTC. Its protein product is CASSEGAGSYEQYF.

This clonotype was found a few times. The V and J genes are TRBV20-1 and TRBJ2-7; no clear D. The germline V and J ends were trimmed by 6 bases and 3 bases, with 9 bases remaining between them. The V gene's germline CDR1 is DFQATT and CDR2 SNEGSKA (reference sequence). The CDR3 loop spans 11 amino acids. This chain's CDR3 is CSADGVYEQYF. The CDR3, as DNA: TGCAGTGCCGACGGAGTCTACGAGCAGTACTTC.

The chain couples TRBV27 to TRBJ2-7, with D tentatively TRBD1 or TRBD2 (5 bases each). V shed 6 bases and J shed 0 bases, with 18 bases lying between them. The CDR3 is 16 residues long. Germline V lookup: CDR1 MNHEY, CDR2 SMNVEV (reference sequence). In DNA form, the CDR3 reads TGTGCCAGCAGCCCCCTAGGGACGGCTAGCTCCTACGAGCAGTACTTC. It translates to CASSPLGTASSYEQYF.

The V call is TRBV29-1, the J call TRBJ1-1, with D possibly TRBD1 on 5 matching bases. The CDR3 spans 13 residues. Trimming left V 1 base short and J 4 bases short, with 10 bases between. CDR1 is SQVTM and CDR2 is ANQGSEA in the germline V gene. The CDR3 spells CSVEGEGSTEAFF. In DNA, the CDR3 is TGCAGCGTTGAAGGTGAGGGGAGCACTGAAGCTTTCTTT.

CDR3 in DNA: TGTGCCAGCAGCTTGGAGTTTAAGGACAGGGCGCGCGAGCAGTACTTC. Protein: CASSLEFKDRAREQYF. The J gene is TRBJ2-7, the V gene TRBV7-6; TRBD1 matches at 8 bases. The CDR3 spans 16 residues. Looked up from germline, CDR1 is SGHVS and CDR2 is FNYEAQ. V lost 3 bases and J lost 6; bases outside the gene matches: 13.

CDR3 amino acids: CASSQVDSGGGYEQYF. In nucleotides, the CDR3 is TGCGCCAGCAGCCAAGTCGACAGCGGGGGGGGTTACGAGCAGTACTTC. J is TRBJ2-7 and V is TRBV4-1; TRBD2 agrees at 10 bases. The CDR3 covers 16 residues. CDR1 and CDR2 from the germline V gene are MGHRA and YSYEKL. The V gene end was trimmed by 1 base and the J gene end by 4 bases; junction bases not matched to a gene: 7.

This clonotype was observed a few times. The chain recombines TRBV20-1 with TRBJ2-2; D is perhaps TRBD1 or TRBD2 (5 bases each). Germline V CDR1 and CDR2: DFQATT, SNEGSKA (reference sequence). There are 14 residues in the CDR3. The germline V and J ends were trimmed by 1 base and 4 bases, with 10 bases remaining between them. The CDR3, as DNA: TGCAGTGCTAGAGGAGGGGTAGCCACCGGGGAGCTGTTTTTT. Its protein product is CSARGGVATGELFF.

The V call is TRBV11-3, the J call TRBJ2-1; D perhaps matches TRBD2 (5 bases). The CDR3 is made up of 18 amino acids. Deletions cut 5 bases from V and 0 bases from J, with 20 bases between. Germline V gene lookup returns CDR1 SGHNT and CDR2 YENEEA. DNA of the CDR3: TGTGCCAGCAGCCTTAGTAAGAGCGGTCCCCACTCCTACAATGAGCAGTTCTTC. Translated: CASSLSKSGPHSYNEQFF.